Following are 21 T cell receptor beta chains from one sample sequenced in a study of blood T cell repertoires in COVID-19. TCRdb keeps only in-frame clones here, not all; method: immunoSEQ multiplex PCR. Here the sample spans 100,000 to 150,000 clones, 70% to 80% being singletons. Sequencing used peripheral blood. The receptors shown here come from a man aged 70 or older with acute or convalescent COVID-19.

The CDR3 loop reads CASSPQTGNYEQYF. CDR3 nucleotide sequence: TGTGCCAGCAGCCCACAGACAGGGAACTACGAGCAGTACTTC. The chain couples TRBV5-4 to TRBJ2-7; 7 bases are shared with TRBD1. V was clipped by 4 bases and J by 3 bases; unmatched bases: 7. From germline, CDR1 is SGHNT and CDR2 YYREEE (reference sequence). The CDR3 sequence is 14 residues long.

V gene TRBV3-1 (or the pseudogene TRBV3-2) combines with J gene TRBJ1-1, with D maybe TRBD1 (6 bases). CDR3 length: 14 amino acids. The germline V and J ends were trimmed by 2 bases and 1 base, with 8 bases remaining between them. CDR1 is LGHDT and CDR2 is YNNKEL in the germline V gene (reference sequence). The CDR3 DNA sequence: TGTGCCAGCAGCCAAATGGACAGGAACACTGAAGCTTTCTTT. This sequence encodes CASSQMDRNTEAFF.

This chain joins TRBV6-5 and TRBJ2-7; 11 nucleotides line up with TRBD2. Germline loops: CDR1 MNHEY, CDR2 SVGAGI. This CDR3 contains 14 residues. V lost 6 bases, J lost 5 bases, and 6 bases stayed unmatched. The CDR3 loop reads CASSPLAGGHEQYF. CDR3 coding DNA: TGTGCCAGCAGCCCGCTAGCGGGAGGACACGAGCAGTACTTC.

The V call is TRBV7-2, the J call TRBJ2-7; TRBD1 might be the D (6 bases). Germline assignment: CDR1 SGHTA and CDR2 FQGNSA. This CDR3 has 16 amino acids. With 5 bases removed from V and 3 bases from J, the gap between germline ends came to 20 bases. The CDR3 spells CASSPPRLGASYEQYF. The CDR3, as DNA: TGTGCCAGCAGCCCCCCGAGGTTGGGGGCTAGCTACGAGCAGTACTTC.

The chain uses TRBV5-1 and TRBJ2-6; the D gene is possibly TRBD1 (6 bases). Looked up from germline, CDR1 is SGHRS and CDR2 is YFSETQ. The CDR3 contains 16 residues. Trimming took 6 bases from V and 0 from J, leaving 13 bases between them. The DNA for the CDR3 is TGCGCCAGCACCGATATACAGGGCTCTGGGGCCAACGTCCTGACTTTC. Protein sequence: CASTDIQGSGANVLTF.

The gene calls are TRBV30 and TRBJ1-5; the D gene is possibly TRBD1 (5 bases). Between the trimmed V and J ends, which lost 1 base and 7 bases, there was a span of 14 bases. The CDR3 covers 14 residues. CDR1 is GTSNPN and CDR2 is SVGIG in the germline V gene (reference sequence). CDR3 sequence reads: CAWSGGGTSQPQHF. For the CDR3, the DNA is TGTGCCTGGAGTGGGGGGGGGACGAGCCAGCCCCAGCATTTT.

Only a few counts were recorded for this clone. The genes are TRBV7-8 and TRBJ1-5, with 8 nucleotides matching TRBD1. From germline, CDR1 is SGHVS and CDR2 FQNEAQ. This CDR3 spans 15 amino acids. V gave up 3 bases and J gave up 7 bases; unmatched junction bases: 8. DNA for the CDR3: TGTGCCAGCAGCTTGGACAGGGCTCCCTACCAGCCCCAGCATTTT. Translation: CASSLDRAPYQPQHF.

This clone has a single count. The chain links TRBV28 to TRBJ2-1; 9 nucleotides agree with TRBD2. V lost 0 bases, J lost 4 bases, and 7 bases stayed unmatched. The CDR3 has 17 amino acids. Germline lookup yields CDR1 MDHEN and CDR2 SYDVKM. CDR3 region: CASSLWGLAGPYNEQFF. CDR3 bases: TGTGCCAGCAGTTTATGGGGTCTAGCGGGACCGTACAATGAGCAGTTCTTC.

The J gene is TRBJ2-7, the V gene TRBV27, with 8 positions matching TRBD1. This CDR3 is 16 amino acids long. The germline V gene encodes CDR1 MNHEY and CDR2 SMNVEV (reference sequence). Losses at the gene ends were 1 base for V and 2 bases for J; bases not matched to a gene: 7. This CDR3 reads CASSLYSGTGTYEQYF. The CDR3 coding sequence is TGTGCCAGCAGTTTATACTCCGGGACAGGCACCTACGAGCAGTACTTC.

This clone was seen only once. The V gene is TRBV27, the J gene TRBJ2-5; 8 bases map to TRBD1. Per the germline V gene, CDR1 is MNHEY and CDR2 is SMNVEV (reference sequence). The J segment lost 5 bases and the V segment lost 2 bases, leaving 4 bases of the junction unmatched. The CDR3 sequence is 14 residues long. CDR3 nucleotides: TGTGCCAGCAGTTTAAGGACAGGGACGGAGACCCAGTACTTC. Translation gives CASSLRTGTETQYF.

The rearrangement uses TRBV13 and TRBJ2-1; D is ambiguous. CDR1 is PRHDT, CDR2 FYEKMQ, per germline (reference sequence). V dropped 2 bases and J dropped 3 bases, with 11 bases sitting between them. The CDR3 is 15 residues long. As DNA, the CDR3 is TGTGCCAGCAGCTTATTGAGACAATTCTACAATGAGCAGTTCTTC. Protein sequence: CASSLLRQFYNEQFF.

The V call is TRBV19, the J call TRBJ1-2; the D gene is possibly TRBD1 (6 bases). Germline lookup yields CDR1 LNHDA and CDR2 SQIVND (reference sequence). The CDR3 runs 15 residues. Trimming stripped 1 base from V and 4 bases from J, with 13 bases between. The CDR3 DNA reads TGTGCCAGTAGTATAGCAGCAGGGGCAATCTATGGCTACACCTTC. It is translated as CASSIAAGAIYGYTF. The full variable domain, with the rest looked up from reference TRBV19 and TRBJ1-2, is DGGITQSPKYLFRKEGQNVTLSCEQNLNHDAMYWYRQDPGQGLRLIYYSQIVNDFQKGDIAEGYSVSREKKESFPLTVTSAQKNPTAFYLCASSIAAGAIYGYTFGSGTRLTVV.

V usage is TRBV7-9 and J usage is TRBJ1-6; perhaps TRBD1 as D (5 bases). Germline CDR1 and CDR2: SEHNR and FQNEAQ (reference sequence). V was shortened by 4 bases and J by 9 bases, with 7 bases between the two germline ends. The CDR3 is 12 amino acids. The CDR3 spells CASSSGGSPLHF. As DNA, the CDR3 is TGTGCCAGCAGCTCCGGGGGTTCACCCCTCCACTTT.

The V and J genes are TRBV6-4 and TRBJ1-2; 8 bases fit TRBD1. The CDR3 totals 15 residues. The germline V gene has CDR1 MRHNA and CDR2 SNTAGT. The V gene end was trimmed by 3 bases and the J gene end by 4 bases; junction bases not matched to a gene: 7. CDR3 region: CASSDGRQGSYGYTF. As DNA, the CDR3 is TGTGCCAGCAGTGATGGGCGACAGGGGTCCTATGGCTACACCTTC.

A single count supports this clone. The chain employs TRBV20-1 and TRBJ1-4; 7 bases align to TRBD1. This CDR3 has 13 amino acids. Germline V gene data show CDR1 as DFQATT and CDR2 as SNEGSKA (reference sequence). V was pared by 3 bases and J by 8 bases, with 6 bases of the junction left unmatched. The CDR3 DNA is TGCAGTGCTAGTGCTCCGGACAGGGAAAAACTGTTTTTT. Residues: CSASAPDREKLFF.

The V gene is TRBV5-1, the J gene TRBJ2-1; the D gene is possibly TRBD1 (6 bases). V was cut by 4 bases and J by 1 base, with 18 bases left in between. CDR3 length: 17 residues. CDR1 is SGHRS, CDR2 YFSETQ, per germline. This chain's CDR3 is CASSQATDRQSYNEQFF. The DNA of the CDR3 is TGCGCCAGCAGCCAGGCCACAGACAGGCAGTCCTACAATGAGCAGTTCTTC.

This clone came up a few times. The CDR3 DNA reads as TGTGCCAGCAGTCCCGCGGGCGGGATCCCCACAAACACCGGGGAGCTGTTTTTT. It translates to CASSPAGGIPTNTGELFF. The chain employs TRBV2 and TRBJ2-2, with D possibly matching TRBD2 (6 bases). The CDR3 contains 18 residues. Trimming left V 5 bases short and J 2 bases short, with 21 bases between. Germline V gene lookup returns CDR1 SNHLY and CDR2 FYNNEI.

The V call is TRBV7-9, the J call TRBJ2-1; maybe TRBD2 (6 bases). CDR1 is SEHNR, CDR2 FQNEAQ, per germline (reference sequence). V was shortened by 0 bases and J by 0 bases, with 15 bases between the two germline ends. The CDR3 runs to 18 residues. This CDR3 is CASSLASLAISSYNEQFF. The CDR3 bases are TGTGCCAGCAGCTTAGCGTCCCTAGCGATAAGCTCCTACAATGAGCAGTTCTTC.

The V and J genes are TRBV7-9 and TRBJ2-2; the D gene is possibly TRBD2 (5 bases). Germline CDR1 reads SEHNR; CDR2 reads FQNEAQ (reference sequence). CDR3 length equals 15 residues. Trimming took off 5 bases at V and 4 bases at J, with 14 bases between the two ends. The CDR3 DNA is TGTGCCAGCAGCCCCGATTCGGGGAGCACCGGGGAGCTGTTTTTT. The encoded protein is CASSPDSGSTGELFF. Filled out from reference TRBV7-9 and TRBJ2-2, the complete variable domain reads DTGVSQNPRHKITKRGQNVTFRCDPISEHNRLYWYRQTLGQGPEFLTYFQNEAQLEKSRLLSDRFSAERPKGSFSTLEIQRTEQGDSAMYLCASSPDSGSTGELFFGEGSRLTVL.

The CDR3 loop is CAISQQGPDNSPLHF. The CDR3, as DNA: TGTGCCATCAGTCAACAGGGGCCGGATAATTCACCCCTCCACTTT. This chain uses TRBV10-3 with TRBJ1-6, with 7 bases fitting TRBD1. CDR3 length: 15 residues. Germline V CDR1 and CDR2: ENHRY, SYGVKD. With 5 bases clipped from V and 5 bases from J, the junction kept 6 bases outside the gene matches.

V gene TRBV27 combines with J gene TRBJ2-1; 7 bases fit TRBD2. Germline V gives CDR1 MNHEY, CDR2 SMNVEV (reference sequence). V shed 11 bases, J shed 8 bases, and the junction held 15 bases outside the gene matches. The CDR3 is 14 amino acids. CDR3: CAAAIRSGNDEQFF. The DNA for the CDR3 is TGTGCCGCCGCAATTCGGAGCGGGAACGATGAGCAGTTCTTC.